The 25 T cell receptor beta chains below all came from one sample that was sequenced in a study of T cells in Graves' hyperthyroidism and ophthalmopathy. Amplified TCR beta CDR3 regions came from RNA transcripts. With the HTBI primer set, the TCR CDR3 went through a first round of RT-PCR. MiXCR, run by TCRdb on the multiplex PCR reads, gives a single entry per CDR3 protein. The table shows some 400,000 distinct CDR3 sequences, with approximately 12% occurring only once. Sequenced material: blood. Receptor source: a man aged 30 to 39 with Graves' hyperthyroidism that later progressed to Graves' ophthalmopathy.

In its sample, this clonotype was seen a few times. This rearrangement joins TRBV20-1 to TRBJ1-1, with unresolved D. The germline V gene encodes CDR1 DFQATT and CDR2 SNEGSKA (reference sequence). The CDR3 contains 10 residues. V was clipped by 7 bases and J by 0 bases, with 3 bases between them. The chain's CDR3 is CSGMNTEAFF. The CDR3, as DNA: TGCAGTGGGATGAACACTGAAGCTTTCTTT.

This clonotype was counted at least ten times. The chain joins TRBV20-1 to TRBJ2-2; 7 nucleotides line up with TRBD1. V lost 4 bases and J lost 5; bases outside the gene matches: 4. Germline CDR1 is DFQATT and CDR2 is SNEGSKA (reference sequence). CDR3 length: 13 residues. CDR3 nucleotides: TGCAGTGCTACGAGACAGGGAACCGGGGAGCTGTTTTTT. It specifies CSATRQGTGELFF.

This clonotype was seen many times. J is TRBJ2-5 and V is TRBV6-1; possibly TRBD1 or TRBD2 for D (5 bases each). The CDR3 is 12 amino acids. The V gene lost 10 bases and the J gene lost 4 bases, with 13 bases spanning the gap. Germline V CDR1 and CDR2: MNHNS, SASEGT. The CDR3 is CATGRGGETQYF. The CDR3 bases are TGTGCCACCGGGCGTGGGGGAGAGACCCAGTACTTC.

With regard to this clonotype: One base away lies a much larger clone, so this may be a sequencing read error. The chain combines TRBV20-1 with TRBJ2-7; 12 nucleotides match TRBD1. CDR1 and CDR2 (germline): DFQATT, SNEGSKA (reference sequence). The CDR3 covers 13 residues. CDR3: CSVGTGGRYDQYF. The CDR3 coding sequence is TGCAGTGTGGGGACAGGGGGCCGTTACGATCAGTACTTC.

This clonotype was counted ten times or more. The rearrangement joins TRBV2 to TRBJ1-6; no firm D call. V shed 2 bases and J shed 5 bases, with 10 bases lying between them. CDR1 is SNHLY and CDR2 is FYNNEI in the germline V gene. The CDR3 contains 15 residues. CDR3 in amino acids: CASSENKGDNSPLHF. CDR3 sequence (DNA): TGTGCCAGCAGTGAAAACAAGGGAGATAATTCACCCCTCCACTTT.

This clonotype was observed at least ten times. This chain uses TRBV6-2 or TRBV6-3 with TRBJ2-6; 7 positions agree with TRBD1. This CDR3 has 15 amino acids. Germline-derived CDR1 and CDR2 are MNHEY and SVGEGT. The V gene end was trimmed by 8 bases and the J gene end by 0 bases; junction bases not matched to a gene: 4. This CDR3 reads CASWTGLSGANVLTF. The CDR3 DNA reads TGTGCCAGCTGGACAGGCCTCTCTGGGGCCAACGTCCTGACTTTC.

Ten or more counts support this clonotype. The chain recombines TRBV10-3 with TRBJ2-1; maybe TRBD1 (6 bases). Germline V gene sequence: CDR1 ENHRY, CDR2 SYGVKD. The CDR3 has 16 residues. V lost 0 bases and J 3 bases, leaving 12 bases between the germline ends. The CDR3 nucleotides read TGTGCCATCAGTGAGTCGTGGCAGGGGATCTACAATGAGCAGTTCTTC. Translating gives CAISESWQGIYNEQFF.

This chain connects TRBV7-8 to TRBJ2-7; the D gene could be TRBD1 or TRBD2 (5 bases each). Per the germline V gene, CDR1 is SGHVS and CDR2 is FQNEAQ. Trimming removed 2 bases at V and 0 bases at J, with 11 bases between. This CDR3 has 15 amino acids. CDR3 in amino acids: CASSLRWGSSYEQYF. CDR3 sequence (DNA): TGTGCCAGCAGCTTAAGGTGGGGGTCCTCCTACGAGCAGTACTTC.

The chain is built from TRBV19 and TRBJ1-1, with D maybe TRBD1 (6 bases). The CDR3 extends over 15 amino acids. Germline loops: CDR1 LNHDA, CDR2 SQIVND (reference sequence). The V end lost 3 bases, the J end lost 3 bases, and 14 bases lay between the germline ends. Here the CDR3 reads CASSMGWGADTEAFF. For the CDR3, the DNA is TGTGCCAGTAGTATGGGTTGGGGGGCAGACACTGAAGCTTTCTTT.

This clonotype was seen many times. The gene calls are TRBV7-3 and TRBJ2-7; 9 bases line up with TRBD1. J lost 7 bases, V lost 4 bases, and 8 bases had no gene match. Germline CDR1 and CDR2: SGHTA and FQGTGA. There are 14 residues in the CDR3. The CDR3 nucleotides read TGTGCCAGCAGCTCCACGGACAGGGGAGAAGAGCAGTACTTC. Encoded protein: CASSSTDRGEEQYF.

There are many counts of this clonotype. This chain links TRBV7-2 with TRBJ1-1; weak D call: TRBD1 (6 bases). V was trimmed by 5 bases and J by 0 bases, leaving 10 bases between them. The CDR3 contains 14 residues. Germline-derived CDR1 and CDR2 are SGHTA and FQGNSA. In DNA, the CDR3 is TGTGCCAGCAGCATCGGGGGGCTGAACACTGAAGCTTTCTTT. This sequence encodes CASSIGGLNTEAFF.

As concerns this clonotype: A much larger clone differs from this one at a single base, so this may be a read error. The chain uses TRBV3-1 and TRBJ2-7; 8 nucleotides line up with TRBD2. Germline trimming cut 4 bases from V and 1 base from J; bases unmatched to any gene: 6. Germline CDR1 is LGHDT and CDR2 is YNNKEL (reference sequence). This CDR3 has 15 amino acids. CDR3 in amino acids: CASSRDPGGSYEQYF. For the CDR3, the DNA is TGTGCCAGCAGCCGAGACCCGGGAGGGTCCTACGAGCAGTACTTC.

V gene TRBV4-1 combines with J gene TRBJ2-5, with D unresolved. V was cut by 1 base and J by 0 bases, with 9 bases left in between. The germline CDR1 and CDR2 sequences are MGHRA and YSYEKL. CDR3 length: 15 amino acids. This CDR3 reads CASSQGPTYQETQYF. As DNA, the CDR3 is TGCGCCAGCAGCCAAGGTCCCACCTACCAAGAGACCCAGTACTTC.

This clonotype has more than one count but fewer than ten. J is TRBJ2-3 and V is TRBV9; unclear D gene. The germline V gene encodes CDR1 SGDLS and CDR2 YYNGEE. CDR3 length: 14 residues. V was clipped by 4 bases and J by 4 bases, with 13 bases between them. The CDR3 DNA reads TGTGCCAGCAGCTCACCGTTGGGCCCAGATACGCAGTATTTT. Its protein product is CASSSPLGPDTQYF.

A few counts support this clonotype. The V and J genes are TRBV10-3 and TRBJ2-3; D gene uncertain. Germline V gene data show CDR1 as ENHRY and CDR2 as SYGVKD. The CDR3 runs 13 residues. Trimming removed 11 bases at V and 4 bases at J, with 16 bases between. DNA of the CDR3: TGTGCCGTAGGAAAGGGAAGTCCAGATACGCAGTATTTT. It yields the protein CAVGKGSPDTQYF.

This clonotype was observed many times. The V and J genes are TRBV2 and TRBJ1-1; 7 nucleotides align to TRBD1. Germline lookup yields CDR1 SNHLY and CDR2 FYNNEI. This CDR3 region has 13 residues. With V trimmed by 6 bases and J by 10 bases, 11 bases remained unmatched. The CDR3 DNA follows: TGTGCCAGCAGAACAGGGGTTGATTCGGCAGCTTTCTTT. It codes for CASRTGVDSAAFF.

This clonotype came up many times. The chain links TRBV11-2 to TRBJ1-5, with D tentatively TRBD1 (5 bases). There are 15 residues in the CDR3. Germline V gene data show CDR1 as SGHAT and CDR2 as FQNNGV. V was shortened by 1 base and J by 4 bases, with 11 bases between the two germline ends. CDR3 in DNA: TGTGCCAGCAGCTTAGGGCAGGGAGGAAATCAGCCCCAGCATTTT. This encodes CASSLGQGGNQPQHF.

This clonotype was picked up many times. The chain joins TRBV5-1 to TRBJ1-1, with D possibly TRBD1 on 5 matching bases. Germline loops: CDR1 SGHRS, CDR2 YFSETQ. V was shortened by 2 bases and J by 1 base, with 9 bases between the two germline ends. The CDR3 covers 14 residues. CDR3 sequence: CASSFQGQNTEAFF. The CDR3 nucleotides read TGCGCCAGCAGCTTCCAGGGCCAGAACACTGAAGCTTTCTTT.

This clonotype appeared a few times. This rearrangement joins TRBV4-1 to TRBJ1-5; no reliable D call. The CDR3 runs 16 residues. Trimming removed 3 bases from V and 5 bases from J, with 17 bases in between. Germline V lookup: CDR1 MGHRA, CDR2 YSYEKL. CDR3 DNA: TGCGCCAGCAGCCAGGTTTTTGCCGCCGCCCATCAGCCCCAGCATTTT. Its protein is CASSQVFAAAHQPQHF.

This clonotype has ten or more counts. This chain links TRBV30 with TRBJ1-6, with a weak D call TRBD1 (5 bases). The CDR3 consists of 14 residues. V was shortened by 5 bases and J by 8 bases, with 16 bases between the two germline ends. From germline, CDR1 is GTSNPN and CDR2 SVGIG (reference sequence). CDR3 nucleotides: TGTGCCTGGGCGGACGACGAGGGGTATTCACCCCTCCACTTT. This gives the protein CAWADDEGYSPLHF.

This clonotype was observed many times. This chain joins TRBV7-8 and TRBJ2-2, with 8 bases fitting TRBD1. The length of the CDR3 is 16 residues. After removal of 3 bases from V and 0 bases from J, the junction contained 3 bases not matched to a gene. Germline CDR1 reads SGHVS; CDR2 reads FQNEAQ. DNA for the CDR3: TGTGCCAGCAGCTTCAGGACAGGGTCGAACACCGGGGAGCTGTTTTTT. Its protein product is CASSFRTGSNTGELFF.

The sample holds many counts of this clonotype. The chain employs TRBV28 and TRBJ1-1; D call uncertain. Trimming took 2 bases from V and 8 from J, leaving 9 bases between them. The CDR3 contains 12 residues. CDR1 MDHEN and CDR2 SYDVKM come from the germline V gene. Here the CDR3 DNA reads TGTGCCAGCAGTTTACAGTTTGCGGAAGCTTTCTTT. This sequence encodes CASSLQFAEAFF.

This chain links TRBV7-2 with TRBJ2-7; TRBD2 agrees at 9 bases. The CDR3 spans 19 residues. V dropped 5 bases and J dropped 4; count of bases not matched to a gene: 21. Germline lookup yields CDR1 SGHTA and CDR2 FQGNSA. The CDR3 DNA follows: TGTGCCAGCAGCCCACACGGGTGGGTTCTAGCGGGGATGGGGTACGAGCAGTACTTC. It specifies CASSPHGWVLAGMGYEQYF.

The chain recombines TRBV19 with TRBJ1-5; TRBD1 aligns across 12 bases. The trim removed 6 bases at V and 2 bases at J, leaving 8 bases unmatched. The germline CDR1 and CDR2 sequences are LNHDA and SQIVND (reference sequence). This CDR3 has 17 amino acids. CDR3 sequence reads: CASRPGQGAGGNQPQHF. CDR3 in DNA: TGTGCCAGTAGACCGGGACAGGGGGCAGGTGGCAATCAGCCCCAGCATTTT.

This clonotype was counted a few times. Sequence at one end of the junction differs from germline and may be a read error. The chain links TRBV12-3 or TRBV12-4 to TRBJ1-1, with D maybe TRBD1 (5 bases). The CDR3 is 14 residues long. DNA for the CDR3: TGTGCCAGCAGTTTGGGGGTGGGGAACACTGAAGCTCTCTTT. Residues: CASSLGVGNTEALF.